One sample yielded the 31 T cell receptor beta chains listed below, sequenced in a study of ipilimumab plus nivolumab after autologous stem cell transplantation. TCRdb keeps only in-frame clones here, not all; method: immunoSEQ multiplex PCR. Seen here are about 83,000 clones, 75% to 85% observed once, and the top ten hold around 2%. This material consisted of PBMCs, taken in a trial of ipilimumab plus nivolumab as post-transplant consolidation. The receptors derive from a male donor with diffuse large B-cell lymphoma.

In this sample, this clone turned up once. The DNA for the CDR3 is TGTGCCAGCTCACCCCGGACAGGATTTGGAATGAACACTGAAGCTTTCTTT. Translation: CASSPRTGFGMNTEAFF. The chain couples TRBV18 to TRBJ1-1; 7 bases line up with TRBD1. From germline, CDR1 is KGHSH and CDR2 LQKENI. The CDR3 runs 17 residues. V lost 3 bases to trimming and J lost 0 bases; unmatched junction nucleotides: 10.

This clone was detected a few times. V is TRBV6-6 and J is TRBJ1-5, with D hard to call. The germline V and J ends were trimmed by 6 bases and 0 bases, with 12 bases remaining between them. Germline V gives CDR1 MNHNY, CDR2 SVGAGI (reference sequence). The CDR3 totals 15 residues. This CDR3 reads CASSLDFYSNQPQHF. CDR3 DNA sequence: TGTGCCAGCAGCCTAGATTTTTATAGCAATCAGCCCCAGCATTTT.

This rearrangement joins TRBV7-6 to TRBJ2-5; D remains ambiguous. The V end lost 3 bases, the J end lost 3 bases, and 5 bases lay between the germline ends. The CDR3 is made up of 12 amino acids. Germline loops: CDR1 SGHVS, CDR2 FNYEAQ. In DNA form, the CDR3 reads TGTGCCAGCAGCTTCGTAAAAGAGACCCAGTACTTC. Translated: CASSFVKETQYF.

The chain has TRBV11-2 and TRBJ1-6; no firm D call. The CDR3 is made up of 15 amino acids. V was pared by 4 bases and J by 10 bases, with 17 bases between. Germline loops: CDR1 SGHAT, CDR2 FQNNGV. Here the CDR3 reads CASSSSPDVQSPLHF. For the CDR3, the DNA is TGTGCCAGCAGCTCCAGCCCGGACGTCCAATCACCCCTCCACTTT.

This clone came up a few times. This chain joins TRBV7-2 and TRBJ2-7, with D possibly TRBD2 on 6 matching bases. This CDR3 contains 15 residues. Trimming stripped 0 bases from V and 2 bases from J, with 11 bases between. From germline, CDR1 is SGHTA and CDR2 FQGNSA. The CDR3 protein is CASSLAGGTAYEQYF. Written as DNA, the CDR3 is TGTGCCAGCAGCTTAGCCGGCGGGACGGCCTACGAGCAGTACTTC. Full variable domain (remainder filled in from reference TRBV7-2 and TRBJ2-7): GAGVSQSPSNKVTEKGKDVELRCDPISGHTALYWYRQSLGQGLEFLIYFQGNSAPDKSGLPSDRFSAERTGGSVSTLTIQRTQQEDSAVYLCASSLAGGTAYEQYFGPGTRLTVT.

The chain has TRBV18 and TRBJ2-5; 7 nucleotides agree with TRBD1. CDR3 length: 14 residues. CDR1 and CDR2 (germline): KGHSH, LQKENI. Unmatched junction bases numbered 3, after V lost 3 bases and J lost 2 bases. Here the CDR3 DNA reads TGTGCCAGCTCACCGGGGACAGAGCAAGAGACCCAGTACTTC. Its translation is CASSPGTEQETQYF.

The V and J genes are TRBV20-1 and TRBJ2-1, with TRBD2 as a possible D gene (6 bases). The V gene lost 4 bases and the J gene lost 9 bases, with 10 bases spanning the gap. This CDR3 has 11 residues. Germline V gene sequence: CDR1 DFQATT, CDR2 SNEGSKA (reference sequence). CDR3 in amino acids: CSAIGGSEQFF. The CDR3 DNA reads as TGCAGTGCTATCGGGGGATCTGAGCAGTTCTTC.

The V call is TRBV10-3, the J call TRBJ1-5, with D unclear. CDR1 and CDR2 from the germline V gene are ENHRY and SYGVKD. The CDR3 has 12 amino acids. V lost 2 bases to trimming and J lost 10 bases, with 9 bases between them. CDR3 DNA: TGTGCCATCAGTGAGACCGATGGTCCCCAGCATTTT. Its translation is CAISETDGPQHF.

CDR3 amino acids: CASSLGSGGPPTGELFF. The DNA of the CDR3 is TGTGCCAGCAGCTTAGGTAGCGGGGGGCCTCCCACCGGGGAGCTGTTTTTT. V gene TRBV7-9 combines with J gene TRBJ2-2; TRBD2 matches at 10 bases. Germline assignment: CDR1 SEHNR and CDR2 FQNEAQ (reference sequence). This CDR3 contains 17 residues. Trimming removed 1 base from V and 4 bases from J; junction bases left unmatched: 6. Together with reference TRBV7-9 and TRBJ2-2, the CDR3 gives the full variable domain: DTGVSQNPRHKITKRGQNVTFRCDPISEHNRLYWYRQTLGQGPEFLTYFQNEAQLEKSRLLSDRFSAERPKGSFSTLEIQRTEQGDSAMYLCASSLGSGGPPTGELFFGEGSRLTVL.

V is TRBV9 and J is TRBJ2-1, with 11 bases identical to TRBD2. The CDR3 length is 15 residues. Unmatched junction bases numbered 8, after V lost 2 bases and J lost 10 bases. Germline CDR1 reads SGDLS; CDR2 reads YYNGEE. CDR3 region: CASSVGLAVSREQFF. CDR3 coding DNA: TGTGCCAGCAGCGTGGGACTAGCGGTTTCCCGCGAGCAGTTCTTC.

J is TRBJ1-1 and V is TRBV7-9; D is possibly TRBD1 (5 bases). This CDR3 has 14 residues. V lost 6 bases to trimming and J lost 4 bases, with 15 bases between them. From germline, CDR1 is SEHNR and CDR2 FQNEAQ (reference sequence). The CDR3 coding sequence is TGTGCCAGCAGTTTTATCCAGGGCTTCACTGAAGCTTTCTTT. Its protein product is CASSFIQGFTEAFF.

V gene TRBV6-1 combines with J gene TRBJ1-1; 7 bases agree with TRBD1. CDR1 MNHNS and CDR2 SASEGT come from the germline V gene. This CDR3 comprises 14 residues. The ends lost 6 bases at V and 4 bases at J; junction bases unmatched: 8. The CDR3 protein is CASRVTGPRTEAFF. CDR3 coding DNA: TGTGCCAGCAGGGTGACAGGGCCGCGCACTGAAGCTTTCTTT.

The chain couples TRBV15 to TRBJ1-2; no clear D gene. Deletions cut 0 bases from V and 6 bases from J, with 8 bases between. The CDR3 length is 13 residues. Germline CDR1 reads LNHNV; CDR2 reads YYDKDF (reference sequence). CDR3 region: CATSRDKGDGYTF. The CDR3 DNA follows: TGTGCCACCAGCAGAGATAAAGGAGATGGCTACACCTTC.

This clone was seen a single time. In DNA form, the CDR3 reads TGTGCCAGTAGTATGGGGATTTTAGGTGAAAAACTGTTTTTT. This gives the protein CASSMGILGEKLFF. The V call is TRBV19, the J call TRBJ1-4; D unresolved. V gave up 3 bases and J gave up 7 bases, with 12 bases separating them. The CDR3 covers 14 residues. Germline CDR1 and CDR2: LNHDA and SQIVND (reference sequence).

This clone was observed a handful of times. The CDR3 DNA is TGCACCAGCAGCCAAGAAAGAGTGCACTACGAGCAGTACTTC. Residues: CTSSQERVHYEQYF. The genes are TRBV1 and TRBJ2-7; whether TRBD2, the table's D call, matches the DNA was not checked. TRBV1 is marked as a pseudogene. The CDR3 contains 14 residues.

CDR3 coding DNA: TGTGCCAGCAGCTACGTTAATGAGCAGTTCTTC. Translated: CASSYVNEQFF. The chain employs TRBV5-4 and TRBJ2-1; D is unresolved. Trimming took 3 bases from V and 7 from J, leaving 5 bases between them. The CDR3 loop spans 11 amino acids. Germline V CDR1 and CDR2: SGHNT, YYREEE (reference sequence). The complete variable domain, with remaining parts taken from reference TRBV5-4 and TRBJ2-1, reads ETGVTQSPTHLIKTRGQQVTLRCSSQSGHNTVSWYQQALGQGPQFIFQYYREEENGRGNFPPRFSGLQFPNYSSELNVNALELDDSALYLCASSYVNEQFFGPGTRLTVL.

The chain is built from TRBV4-3 and TRBJ1-2, with TRBD1 as a possible D gene (6 bases). The CDR3 length is 15 residues. CDR1 is LGHNA and CDR2 is YSLEER in the germline V gene. V dropped 0 bases and J dropped 2 bases, with 10 bases sitting between them. DNA of the CDR3: TGCGCCAGCAGCCAAGAACGCACAGGGAACTATGGCTACACCTTC. Translation: CASSQERTGNYGYTF.

The chain links TRBV12-5 to TRBJ1-2, with D unclear. Between the trimmed V and J ends, which lost 5 bases and 3 bases, there was a span of 13 bases. The CDR3 runs to 14 residues. Per the germline V gene, CDR1 is LGHNT and CDR2 is FRNRAP. In DNA form, the CDR3 reads TGTGCTAGTGGTAGACCGGACCCCTACTATGGCTACACCTTC. The encoded protein is CASGRPDPYYGYTF.

In its sample, this clone was seen a few times. The genes are TRBV6-1 and TRBJ2-1; 7 nucleotides agree with TRBD1. The CDR3 runs to 12 residues. Germline CDR1 and CDR2: MNHNS and SASEGT. The junction had 11 bases not matched to a gene; V was cut back by 6 bases and J by 15 bases. The CDR3 bases are TGTGCCAGCAGAGCAGGGGGTTCCCAGCTGTTCTTC. Translating it yields CASRAGGSQLFF.

The V and J genes are TRBV5-5 and TRBJ2-5, with a possible D match to TRBD2 (5 bases). V gave up 3 bases and J gave up 5 bases, with 11 bases separating them. Germline values: CDR1 SGHKS, CDR2 YYEKEE (reference sequence). The CDR3 sequence is 13 residues long. The CDR3 DNA reads as TGTGCCAGCAGCTCCCTCGGGGTGGAGACCCAGTACTTC. Translation gives CASSSLGVETQYF.

A word on this clone: Other DNA sequences within the sample encode an identical CDR3. The gene calls are TRBV19 and TRBJ2-3; the match to TRBD2 covers 8 bases. CDR3 length: 14 amino acids. Germline CDR1 is LNHDA and CDR2 is SQIVND (reference sequence). The V gene end was trimmed by 5 bases and the J gene end by 0 bases; junction bases not matched to a gene: 1. CDR3: CASSGLASTDTQYF. For the CDR3, the DNA is TGTGCCAGTAGTGGACTAGCTAGCACAGATACGCAGTATTTT.

V and J are TRBV5-5 and TRBJ2-2; D gene ambiguous. With 2 bases removed from V and 5 bases from J, the gap between germline ends came to 7 bases. Per the germline V gene, CDR1 is SGHKS and CDR2 is YYEKEE (reference sequence). The CDR3 has 13 amino acids. In DNA form, the CDR3 reads TGTGCCAGCAGCTTTTTTGAAACCGGGGAGCTGTTTTTT. Translated: CASSFFETGELFF.

This clone was seen more than once but under ten times. Other DNA sequences within the sample encode an identical CDR3. This sequence joins TRBV5-1 and TRBJ1-6; TRBD1 agrees at 9 bases. With V trimmed by 3 bases and J by 10 bases, 5 bases remained unmatched. The CDR3 spans 14 residues. CDR1 and CDR2 from the germline V gene are SGHRS and YFSETQ. The CDR3 DNA reads TGCGCCAGCAGCTCACAGGGGGCCCAATCACCCCTCCACTTT. Translated, it gives CASSSQGAQSPLHF.

The CDR3 DNA follows: TGCGCCAGCAGCTTATGGGGAGAGAACACCGGGGAGCTGTTTTTT. It translates to CASSLWGENTGELFF. This rearrangement joins TRBV5-1 to TRBJ2-2; tentative D call: TRBD2 (5 bases). The germline V gene encodes CDR1 SGHRS and CDR2 YFSETQ. CDR3 length: 15 residues. V lost 2 bases and J lost 1, with 9 bases in between.

This chain joins TRBV6-1 and TRBJ1-2; D is perhaps TRBD1 (5 bases). The length of the CDR3 is 13 residues. V gave up 3 bases and J gave up 5 bases, with 10 bases separating them. Germline CDR1 is MNHNS and CDR2 is SASEGT. CDR3 sequence: CASSDRAIYGYTF. In DNA, the CDR3 is TGTGCCAGCAGTGACAGGGCGATATATGGCTACACCTTC.

J is TRBJ2-5 and V is TRBV7-3, with D maybe TRBD1 (6 bases). Looked up from germline, CDR1 is SGHTA and CDR2 is FQGTGA. This CDR3 has 13 amino acids. Trimming took 5 bases from V and 5 from J, leaving 12 bases between them. The CDR3 reads CASSRSGGETQYF. The CDR3, as DNA: TGTGCCAGCAGCCGGAGTGGGGGCGAGACCCAGTACTTC.

CDR3 DNA: TGTGCCAGCAGCGTAGATGGCAGACGGCGGACCGGGGAGCTGTTTTTT. It encodes CASSVDGRRRTGELFF. This sequence joins TRBV9 and TRBJ2-2, with D unresolved. The CDR3 consists of 16 residues. V was cut by 0 bases and J by 5 bases, with 14 bases left in between. Germline assignment: CDR1 SGDLS and CDR2 YYNGEE.

This chain uses TRBV5-6 with TRBJ2-4; D may match TRBD1 or TRBD2 (6 bases each). Per the germline V gene, CDR1 is SGHDT and CDR2 is YYEEEE. This CDR3 is built from 14 residues. Between the trimmed V and J ends, which lost 1 base and 8 bases, there was a span of 13 bases. CDR3 loop: CASSLKGGPDIQYF. CDR3 in DNA: TGTGCCAGCAGCTTGAAAGGGGGGCCTGACATTCAGTACTTC.

The chain employs TRBV5-4 and TRBJ1-1; TRBD1 aligns across 8 bases. Losses at the gene ends were 4 bases for V and 1 base for J; bases not matched to a gene: 9. Looked up from germline, CDR1 is SGHNT and CDR2 is YYREEE (reference sequence). The CDR3 spans 16 residues. The CDR3 nucleotides read TGTGCCAGCAGCGTGACAGGGGCCCTACGGAACACTGAAGCTTTCTTT. It translates to CASSVTGALRNTEAFF.

The rearrangement links TRBV29-1 to TRBJ2-3, with D possibly TRBD1 on 6 matching bases. The CDR3 spans 12 residues. Germline values: CDR1 SQVTM, CDR2 ANQGSEA. The ends were cut back, 7 bases at V and 4 bases at J, with 12 bases in the middle. The CDR3: CSGGTSSDTQYF. Here the CDR3 DNA reads TGCAGCGGTGGGACATCGTCAGATACGCAGTATTTT.

The chain recombines TRBV4-3 with TRBJ1-2; D remains unclear. Germline CDR1 reads LGHNA; CDR2 reads YSLEER. CDR3 length: 14 residues. The germline V and J ends were trimmed by 0 bases and 8 bases, with 13 bases remaining between them. CDR3 sequence reads: CASSQDRGVWGYTF. CDR3 nucleotides: TGCGCCAGCAGCCAAGATCGGGGAGTATGGGGCTACACCTTC.